The 14 T cell receptor beta chains below were found in one sample sequenced in a study of siplizumab effects on memory and regulatory T cells. The repertoire was sequenced with immunoSEQ multiplex PCR; TCRdb's copy has only in-frame clones and lacks some. This sample has about 120,000 clones, with 90% to 95% found just once. Sequencing was performed on non-Treg CD4+ T cells sorted from blood. Receptor source: a human donor in good health.

J is TRBJ2-3 and V is TRBV30; the D is unclear. The CDR3 loop spans 12 amino acids. CDR1 is GTSNPN and CDR2 is SVGIG in the germline V gene (reference sequence). Trimming took off 4 bases at V and 2 bases at J, with 7 bases between the two ends. CDR3 protein: CAWNPPTDTQYF. The CDR3 DNA sequence: TGTGCCTGGAACCCCCCCACAGATACGCAGTATTTT.

The chain couples TRBV6-5 to TRBJ1-1; a weak D match, TRBD1 (5 bases). Germline assignment: CDR1 MNHEY and CDR2 SVGAGI. CDR3 length equals 14 residues. V gave up 5 bases and J gave up 8 bases, with 18 bases separating them. The CDR3 DNA reads TGTGCCAGCAGTCGCTTGGACATAGGAGGAGAAGCTTTCTTT. The encoded protein is CASSRLDIGGEAFF.

The chain couples TRBV23-1 to TRBJ2-1, with 11 bases identical to TRBD1. TRBV23-1 is filed as an ORF, its function uncertain. V lost 0 bases and J lost 2; bases outside the gene matches: 24. There are 24 residues in the CDR3. The CDR3 DNA sequence: TGCGCCAGCAGTCAATCTCCGTGGTCCCAGGGACAGGGGGAGGGTAGCGGGCCCTACAATGAGCAGTTCTTC. Its protein product is CASSQSPWSQGQGEGSGPYNEQFF.

This clone was observed once. J is TRBJ2-3 and V is TRBV5-1; tentatively, D is TRBD2 (5 bases). The CDR3 consists of 16 residues. Per germline, CDR1 SGHRS and CDR2 YFSETQ. Trimming cost V 0 bases and J 3 bases, with 14 bases left between them. The CDR3 here is CASSLGGWVVTDTQYF. The CDR3 DNA reads as TGCGCCAGCAGCTTGGGAGGGTGGGTTGTGACAGATACGCAGTATTTT.

The genes are TRBV5-1 and TRBJ2-5; TRBD2 matches at 7 bases. Germline values: CDR1 SGHRS, CDR2 YFSETQ. Losses at the gene ends were 4 bases for V and 5 bases for J; bases not matched to a gene: 8. CDR3 length: 14 amino acids. CDR3 residues: CASSAKAGYETQYF. As DNA, the CDR3 is TGCGCCAGCAGCGCCAAAGCGGGGTATGAGACCCAGTACTTC.

This clone was detected once. This rearrangement joins TRBV6-5 to TRBJ1-2, with 11 bases lining up with TRBD1. V shed 5 bases, J shed 7 bases, and the junction held 3 bases outside the gene matches. The CDR3 has 13 residues. Germline CDR1 and CDR2: MNHEY and SVGAGI. This chain's CDR3 is CASSPGQGVGYTF. The CDR3 nucleotides read TGTGCCAGCAGTCCGGGACAGGGGGTTGGCTACACCTTC.

The rearrangement joins TRBV19 to TRBJ2-1, with D maybe TRBD2 (6 bases). The CDR3 has 14 amino acids. V was trimmed by 6 bases and J by 4 bases, leaving 13 bases between them. The germline V gene has CDR1 LNHDA and CDR2 SQIVND (reference sequence). CDR3 sequence (DNA): TGTGCCAGTAGGAGGAAAGCGGGTTACAATGAGCAGTTCTTC. It codes for CASRRKAGYNEQFF.

V usage is TRBV6-5 and J usage is TRBJ2-5, with a weak D call TRBD1 (5 bases). The V end was cut by 2 bases, the J end by 2 bases, with 12 bases between. Germline CDR1 reads MNHEY; CDR2 reads SVGAGI. The CDR3 has 15 residues. CDR3 DNA sequence: TGTGCCAGCAGTTACGGCGGACAATTGCAAGAGACCCAGTACTTC. Translated: CASSYGGQLQETQYF.

This chain connects TRBV9 to TRBJ2-6, with D tentatively TRBD2 (6 bases). Trimming shortened V by 0 bases and J by 0 bases, and 13 bases separated the two germline ends. Germline CDR1 and CDR2: SGDLS and YYNGEE. The CDR3 is 18 residues long. CDR3 bases: TGTGCCAGCAGCGTAGCTGGGACTGCCTTCTCTGGGGCCAACGTCCTGACTTTC. This codes for CASSVAGTAFSGANVLTF.

V usage is TRBV7-6 and J usage is TRBJ2-7, with a possible D match to TRBD1 (6 bases). Germline values: CDR1 SGHVS, CDR2 FNYEAQ. Deletions cut 5 bases from V and 6 bases from J, with 17 bases between. The CDR3 sequence is 14 residues long. The CDR3 DNA reads as TGTGCCAGCAGCCCCCGGGACAACCGTTTCGAGCAGTACTTC. Translation: CASSPRDNRFEQYF.

The J gene is TRBJ2-2, the V gene TRBV5-4; unclear D gene. In germline, CDR1 is SGHNT, CDR2 YYREEE (reference sequence). This CDR3 contains 13 residues. Trimming stripped 4 bases from V and 9 bases from J, with 13 bases between. The CDR3 DNA is TGTGCCAGCAGCCTGGGAACCACACGGGAGCTGTTTTTT. As protein: CASSLGTTRELFF.

The chain recombines TRBV2 with TRBJ2-3; tentatively, D is TRBD1 (6 bases). Germline V lookup: CDR1 SNHLY, CDR2 FYNNEI. This CDR3 region has 14 residues. V dropped 7 bases and J dropped 5 bases, with 16 bases sitting between them. The CDR3 DNA is TGTGCCAGCAACAGGGCCGAACTCAAAGATACGCAGTATTTT. Encoded protein: CASNRAELKDTQYF. Variable domain in full (rest from reference TRBV2 and TRBJ2-3): EPEVTQTPSHQVTQMGQEVILRCVPISNHLYFYWYRQILGQKVEFLVSFYNNEISEKSEIFDDQFSVERPDGSNFTLKIRSTKLEDSAMYFCASNRAELKDTQYFGPGTRLTVL.

The chain links TRBV9 to TRBJ1-4; D remains unclear. Deletions cut 3 bases from V and 4 bases from J, with 7 bases between. This CDR3 comprises 13 residues. Germline values: CDR1 SGDLS, CDR2 YYNGEE. The CDR3 sequence: CASSERDNEKLFF. The CDR3 region has the DNA TGTGCCAGCAGCGAGAGGGATAATGAAAAACTGTTTTTT. Full variable domain (remainder filled in from reference TRBV9 and TRBJ1-4): DSGVTQTPKHLITATGQRVTLRCSPRSGDLSVYWYQQSLDQGLQFLIQYYNGEERAKGNILERFSAQQFPDLHSELNLSSLELGDSALYFCASSERDNEKLFFGSGTQLSVL.

The chain uses TRBV5-1 and TRBJ2-1, with D hard to call. The V gene's germline CDR1 is SGHRS and CDR2 YFSETQ. Trimming pared 3 bases from V and 0 bases from J, leaving 10 bases between. CDR3 size: 15 residues. The CDR3, as DNA: TGCGCCAGCAGCTCCGAAGGCACCTCCTACAATGAGCAGTTCTTC. Protein: CASSSEGTSYNEQFF.